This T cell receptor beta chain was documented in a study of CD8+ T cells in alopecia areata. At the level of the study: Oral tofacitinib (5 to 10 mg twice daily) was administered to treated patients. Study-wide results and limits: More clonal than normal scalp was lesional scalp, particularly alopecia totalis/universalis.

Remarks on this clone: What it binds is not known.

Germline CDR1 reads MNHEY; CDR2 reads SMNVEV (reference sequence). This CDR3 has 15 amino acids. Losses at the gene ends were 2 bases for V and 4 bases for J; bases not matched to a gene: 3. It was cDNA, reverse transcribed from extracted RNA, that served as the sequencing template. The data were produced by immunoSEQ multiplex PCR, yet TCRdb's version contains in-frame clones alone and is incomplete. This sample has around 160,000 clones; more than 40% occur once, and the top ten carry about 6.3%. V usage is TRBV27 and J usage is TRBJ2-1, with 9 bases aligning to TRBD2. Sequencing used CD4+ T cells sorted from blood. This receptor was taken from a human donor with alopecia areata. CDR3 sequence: CASSLVLAGYNEQFF. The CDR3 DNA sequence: TGTGCCAGCAGTTTAGTGCTAGCGGGATACAATGAGCAGTTCTTC.